The 18 T cell receptor beta chains in this list originate from one sample, sequenced in a study of cytomegalovirus exposure and HLA in healthy donors. Generated by immunoSEQ multiplex PCR, the TCRdb table keeps only in-frame clones and is missing some. Here the sample spans approximately 81,000 clones, around 94% being singletons. What was sequenced was PBMCs. The receptor source for this set is a man younger than 35 in good health and CMV-seronegative.

V is TRBV5-1 and J is TRBJ1-2; 7 bases agree with TRBD1. This CDR3 contains 13 residues. V shed 3 bases, J shed 6 bases, and the junction held 5 bases outside the gene matches. CDR1 and CDR2 from the germline V gene are SGHRS and YFSETQ. The CDR3 loop reads CASSSQGVDGYTF. CDR3 nucleotides: TGCGCCAGCAGCTCGCAGGGGGTCGATGGCTACACCTTC.

The chain combines TRBV6-5 with TRBJ1-2; TRBD1 matches at 7 bases. The CDR3 has 13 residues. V lost 7 bases to trimming and J lost 6 bases; unmatched junction nucleotides: 8. Germline-derived CDR1 and CDR2 are MNHEY and SVGAGI. The chain's CDR3 is CASIGQVFDGYTF. For the CDR3, the DNA is TGTGCCAGCATTGGACAGGTTTTCGATGGCTACACCTTC.

This clone came up once. The chain is built from TRBV14 and TRBJ2-4; 7 nucleotides line up with TRBD2. After removal of 3 bases from V and 3 bases from J, the junction contained 8 bases not matched to a gene. The length of the CDR3 is 16 residues. Germline V CDR1 and CDR2: SGHDN, FVKESK. The CDR3 DNA is TGTGCCAGCAGCCAGTTGGGGCTAGCGGACAAAAACATTCAGTACTTC. This translates into CASSQLGLADKNIQYF.

The chain recombines TRBV15 with TRBJ1-2; 8 bases are shared with TRBD1. The germline CDR1 and CDR2 sequences are LNHNV and YYDKDF (reference sequence). The CDR3 contains 14 residues. The J segment lost 1 base and the V segment lost 6 bases, leaving 4 bases of the junction unmatched. CDR3 residues: CATRRDRYNYGYTF. The CDR3 DNA reads TGTGCCACCAGGCGGGACAGGTATAACTATGGCTACACCTTC.

The chain has TRBV9 and TRBJ2-3; D is unresolved. Trimming shortened V by 0 bases and J by 1 base, and 6 bases separated the two germline ends. This CDR3 has 14 amino acids. CDR1 SGDLS and CDR2 YYNGEE come from the germline V gene. This chain's CDR3 is CASSVGARTDTQYF. The CDR3 region has the DNA TGTGCCAGCAGCGTAGGGGCACGCACAGATACGCAGTATTTT.

The chain combines TRBV14 with TRBJ2-7; D is perhaps TRBD1 (6 bases). Trimming took off 2 bases at V and 0 bases at J, with 14 bases between the two ends. The CDR3 totals 16 residues. Germline values: CDR1 SGHDN, CDR2 FVKESK. The DNA of the CDR3 is TGTGCCAGCAGCCAATTTAAGACAGGCAACTCCTACGAGCAGTACTTC. Protein: CASSQFKTGNSYEQYF.

The chain combines TRBV19 with TRBJ1-2; D call uncertain. In germline, CDR1 is LNHDA, CDR2 SQIVND (reference sequence). V lost 5 bases and J 4 bases, leaving 14 bases between the germline ends. This CDR3 is 14 amino acids long. This CDR3 is CASSGGRTFYGYTF. The CDR3 DNA reads as TGTGCCAGTAGTGGAGGCAGGACCTTCTATGGCTACACCTTC.

The V call is TRBV30, the J call TRBJ2-7; a possible D gene is TRBD2 (6 bases). The CDR3 extends over 15 amino acids. Trimming removed 3 bases at V and 3 bases at J, with 18 bases between. Germline loops: CDR1 GTSNPN, CDR2 SVGIG (reference sequence). This CDR3 reads CAWRGGLQGSYEQYF. Written as DNA, the CDR3 is TGTGCCTGGAGGGGAGGTCTTCAGGGCAGCTACGAGCAGTACTTC.

The rearrangement links TRBV2 to TRBJ2-5; 9 nucleotides align to TRBD2. Germline assignment: CDR1 SNHLY and CDR2 FYNNEI. V shed 8 bases and J 5 bases; nucleotides not matched to a gene: 9. This CDR3 region has 14 residues. CDR3 sequence (DNA): TGTGCCAGCCTCCTCAGGACTAGCGTGGAGACCCAGTACTTC. Encoded protein: CASLLRTSVETQYF.

The genes are TRBV10-1 and TRBJ1-6; TRBD1 matches 11 bases. Germline V gene lookup returns CDR1 WNHNN and CDR2 SYGVQD (reference sequence). The junction had 8 bases not matched to a gene; V was cut back by 6 bases and J by 1 base. The CDR3 runs to 18 residues. CDR3 DNA: TGCGCCAGCAGAAGAGTCCGGGACAGGGGGTCCTATAATTCACCCCTCCACTTT. It is translated as CASRRVRDRGSYNSPLHF.

The count of this clone is one. The rearrangement uses TRBV10-3 and TRBJ2-7; 10 bases agree with TRBD2. Germline CDR1 and CDR2: ENHRY and SYGVKD. The CDR3 runs 16 residues. V lost 7 bases and J lost 2; bases outside the gene matches: 11. CDR3 nucleotides: TGTGCCATCACGAGGACAGCAGCGGGAGGGCCCTACGAGCAGTACTTC. Its translation is CAITRTAAGGPYEQYF.

The chain carries TRBV6-5 and TRBJ1-6; 10 nucleotides align to TRBD1. V shed 6 bases and J 5 bases; nucleotides not matched to a gene: 4. This CDR3 has 15 residues. Germline CDR1 MNHEY, CDR2 SVGAGI. The CDR3 nucleotides are TGTGCCAGCAGCGTAGGGACAGGGGATAATTCACCCCTCCACTTT. It translates to CASSVGTGDNSPLHF.

CDR3 amino acids: CASSSIRGYEQYF. The CDR3 DNA reads TGTGCCAGCAGCTCAATCAGGGGTTACGAGCAGTACTTC. The J gene is TRBJ2-7, the V gene TRBV14; D may be TRBD1 (6 bases). Trimming stripped 5 bases from V and 4 bases from J, with 12 bases between. This CDR3 region has 13 residues. Germline CDR1 and CDR2: SGHDN and FVKESK.

This chain connects TRBV10-3 to TRBJ2-6; weak D call: TRBD1 (5 bases). Germline assignment: CDR1 ENHRY and CDR2 SYGVKD. The length of the CDR3 is 16 residues. V lost 6 bases and J 2 bases, leaving 14 bases between the germline ends. CDR3 coding DNA: TGTGCCATCAGCAGCCCAGGCAGGGCTGGGGCCAACGTCCTGACTTTC. It codes for CAISSPGRAGANVLTF.

This clone was observed a handful of times. The rearrangement links TRBV7-9 to TRBJ1-5; D ambiguous. With 5 bases removed from V and 2 bases from J, the gap between germline ends came to 16 bases. Germline assignment: CDR1 SEHNR and CDR2 FQNEAQ (reference sequence). This CDR3 has 16 amino acids. In DNA, the CDR3 is TGTGCCAGCAGCCCCGGGTCCGCATCGGGCAATCAGCCCCAGCATTTT. Translation gives CASSPGSASGNQPQHF.

The count of this clone is one. This rearrangement joins TRBV4-1 to TRBJ2-7; no clear D gene. Trimming pared 1 base from V and 3 bases from J, leaving 7 bases between. CDR1 is MGHRA and CDR2 is YSYEKL in the germline V gene. CDR3 size: 13 residues. The chain's CDR3 is CASSQGAFYEQYF. The CDR3 nucleotides read TGCGCCAGCAGCCAAGGAGCGTTCTACGAGCAGTACTTC.

The V call is TRBV11-3, the J call TRBJ2-7; a weak D match, TRBD2 (5 bases). The ends were cut back, 1 base at V and 5 bases at J, with 12 bases in the middle. The CDR3 has 14 residues. CDR1 is SGHNT, CDR2 YENEEA, per germline. The DNA for the CDR3 is TGTGCCAGCAGCTTAGGGCCCCTAGCCGACGAGCAGTACTTC. Encoded protein: CASSLGPLADEQYF.

The chain combines TRBV10-1 with TRBJ2-3, with a tentative D call TRBD2 (6 bases). The V and J ends lost 3 bases and 2 bases respectively, with 15 bases between them. CDR1 is WNHNN, CDR2 SYGVQD, per germline (reference sequence). This CDR3 has 16 amino acids. The CDR3 sequence is CASSEETQGLTDTQYF. In nucleotides, the CDR3 is TGCGCCAGCAGTGAAGAAACCCAGGGACTCACAGATACGCAGTATTTT.